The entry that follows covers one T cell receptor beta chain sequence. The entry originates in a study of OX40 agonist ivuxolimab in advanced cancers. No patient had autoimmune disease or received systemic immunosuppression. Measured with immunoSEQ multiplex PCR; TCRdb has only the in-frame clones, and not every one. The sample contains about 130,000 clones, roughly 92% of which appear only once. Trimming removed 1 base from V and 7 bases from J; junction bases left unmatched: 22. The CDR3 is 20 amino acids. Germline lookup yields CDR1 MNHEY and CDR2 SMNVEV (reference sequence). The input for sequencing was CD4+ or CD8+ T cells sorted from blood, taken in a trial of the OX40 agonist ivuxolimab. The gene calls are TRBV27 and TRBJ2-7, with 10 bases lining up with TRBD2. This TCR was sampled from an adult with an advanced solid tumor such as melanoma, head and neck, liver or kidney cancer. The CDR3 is CASSLFRGGGLAGVVKEQYF. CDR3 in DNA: TGTGCCAGCAGTTTATTTCGTGGGGGTGGGCTAGCGGGAGTTGTTAAGGAGCAGTACTTC.